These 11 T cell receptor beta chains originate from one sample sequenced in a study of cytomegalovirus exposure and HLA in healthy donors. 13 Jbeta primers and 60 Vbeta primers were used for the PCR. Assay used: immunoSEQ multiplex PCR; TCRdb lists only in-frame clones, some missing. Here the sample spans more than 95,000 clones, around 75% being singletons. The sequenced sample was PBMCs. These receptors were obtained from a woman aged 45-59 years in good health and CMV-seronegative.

The CDR3: CASSRGRGAGANVLTF. CDR3 bases: TGTGCCAGCAGCCGCGGTCGAGGTGCCGGGGCCAACGTCCTGACTTTC. V and J are TRBV7-6 and TRBJ2-6; D not certain. CDR1 is SGHVS, CDR2 FNYEAQ, per germline. The ends were cut back, 5 bases at V and 4 bases at J, with 15 bases in the middle. This CDR3 has 16 residues.

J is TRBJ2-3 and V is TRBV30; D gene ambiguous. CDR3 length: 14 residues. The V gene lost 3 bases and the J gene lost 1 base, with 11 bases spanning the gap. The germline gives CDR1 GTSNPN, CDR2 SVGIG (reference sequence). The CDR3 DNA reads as TGTGCCTGGAGGGTGGGCATCCGCACAGATACGCAGTATTTT. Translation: CAWRVGIRTDTQYF. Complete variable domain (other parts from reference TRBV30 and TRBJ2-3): SQTIHQWPATLVQPVGSPLSLECTVEGTSNPNLYWYRQAAGRGLQLLFYSVGIGQISSEVPQNLSASRPQDRQFILSSKKLLLSDSGFYLCAWRVGIRTDTQYFGPGTRLTVL.

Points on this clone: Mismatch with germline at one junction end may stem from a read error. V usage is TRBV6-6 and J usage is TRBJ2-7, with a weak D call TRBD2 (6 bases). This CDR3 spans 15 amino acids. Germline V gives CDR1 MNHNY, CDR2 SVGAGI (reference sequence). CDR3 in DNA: TGTGCCAGCAGTTGGGAACTAGCTGCGAACTACGGGCAGTACTTC. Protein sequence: CASSWELAANYGQYF.

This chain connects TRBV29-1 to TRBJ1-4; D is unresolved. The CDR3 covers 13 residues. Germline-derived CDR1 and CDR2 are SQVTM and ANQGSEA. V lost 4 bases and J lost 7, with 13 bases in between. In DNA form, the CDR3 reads TGCAGCGTTGGTGGACGGGGTAGTGAAAAACTGTTTTTT. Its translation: CSVGGRGSEKLFF.

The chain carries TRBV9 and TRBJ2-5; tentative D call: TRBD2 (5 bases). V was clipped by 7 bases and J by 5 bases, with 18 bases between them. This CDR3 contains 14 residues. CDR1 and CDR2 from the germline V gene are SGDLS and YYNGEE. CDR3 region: CASYDEEAMETQYF. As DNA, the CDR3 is TGTGCCAGCTACGATGAGGAGGCGATGGAGACCCAGTACTTC.

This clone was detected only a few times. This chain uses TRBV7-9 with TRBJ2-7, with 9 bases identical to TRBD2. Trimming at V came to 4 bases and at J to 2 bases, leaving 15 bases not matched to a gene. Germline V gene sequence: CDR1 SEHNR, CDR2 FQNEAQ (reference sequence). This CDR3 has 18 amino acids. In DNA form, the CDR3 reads TGTGCCAGCAGCTCCTTGAGGGGCGGGAGGGCCGGGACCTACGAGCAGTACTTC. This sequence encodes CASSSLRGGRAGTYEQYF. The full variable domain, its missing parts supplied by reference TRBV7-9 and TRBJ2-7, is DTGVSQNPRHKITKRGQNVTFRCDPISEHNRLYWYRQTLGQGPEFLTYFQNEAQLEKSRLLSDRFSAERPKGSFSTLEIQRTEQGDSAMYLCASSSLRGGRAGTYEQYFGPGTRLTVT.

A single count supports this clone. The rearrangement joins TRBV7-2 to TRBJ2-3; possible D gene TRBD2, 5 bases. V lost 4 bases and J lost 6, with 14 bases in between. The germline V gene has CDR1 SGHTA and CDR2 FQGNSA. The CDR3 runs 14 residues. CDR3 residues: CASSSLSVADTQYF. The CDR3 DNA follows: TGTGCCAGCAGCTCCCTCTCTGTAGCGGATACGCAGTATTTT. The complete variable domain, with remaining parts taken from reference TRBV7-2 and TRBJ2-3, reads GAGVSQSPSNKVTEKGKDVELRCDPISGHTALYWYRQSLGQGLEFLIYFQGNSAPDKSGLPSDRFSAERTGGSVSTLTIQRTQQEDSAVYLCASSSLSVADTQYFGPGTRLTVL.

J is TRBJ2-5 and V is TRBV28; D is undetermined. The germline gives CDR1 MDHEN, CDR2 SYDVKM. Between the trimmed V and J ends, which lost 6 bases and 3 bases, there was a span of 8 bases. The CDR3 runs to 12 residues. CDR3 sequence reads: CASSSREETQYF. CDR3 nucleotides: TGTGCCAGCAGCTCACGGGAAGAGACCCAGTACTTC.

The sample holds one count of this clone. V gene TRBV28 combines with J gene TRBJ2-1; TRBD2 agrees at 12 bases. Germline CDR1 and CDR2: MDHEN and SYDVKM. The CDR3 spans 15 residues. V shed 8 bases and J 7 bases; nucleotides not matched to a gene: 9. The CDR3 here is CASDGLAGNWNEQFF. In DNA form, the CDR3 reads TGTGCCAGCGACGGACTAGCGGGAAATTGGAATGAGCAGTTCTTC.

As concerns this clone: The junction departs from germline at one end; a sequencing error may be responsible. The CDR3 reads CSATEHAF. The CDR3 nucleotides are TGCAGTGCTACTGAACATGCATTT. This chain joins TRBV20-1 and TRBJ1-1; D remains ambiguous. The CDR3 has 8 residues. Germline assignment: CDR1 DFQATT and CDR2 SNEGSKA (reference sequence).

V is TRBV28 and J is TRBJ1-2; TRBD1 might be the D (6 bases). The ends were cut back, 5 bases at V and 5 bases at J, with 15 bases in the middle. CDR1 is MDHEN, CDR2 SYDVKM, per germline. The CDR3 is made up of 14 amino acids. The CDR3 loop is CASSASPTGYGYTF. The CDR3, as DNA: TGTGCCAGCAGTGCATCCCCTACAGGGTATGGCTACACCTTC.